This T cell receptor beta chain is from a study of PD-1 blockade in classical Hodgkin lymphoma. The study's findings and limits: Reports indicated that newly diagnosed patients had lower baseline TCR diversity than healthy donors did.

Produced via immunoSEQ multiplex PCR; TCRdb's table is partial and in-frame only. The sample records 3,000 to 4,000 clones, over 60% being singletons. The time point is: cycle 4 day 1 (C4D1), after more than five weeks of nivolumab. Exposure to brentuximab vedotin varied, and each patient had relapsed following autologous stem cell transplantation. By magnetic negative selection, CD8+ T cells were isolated from the thawed PBMCs. Best responses were complete response, partial response or progressive disease. On this clone: What it binds is not known.

The TCR sequence derives from a human donor with classical Hodgkin lymphoma. The source was CD8+ T cells from blood, collected before the fourth cycle of nivolumab.

CDR3 sequence: CASSLEPVTGELFF. CDR3 sequence (DNA): TGTGCCAGCAGCCTGGAGCCGGTCACCGGGGAGCTGTTTTTT. This chain connects TRBV6-4 to TRBJ2-2; D is undetermined. The length of the CDR3 is 14 residues. Deletions cut 6 bases from V and 4 bases from J, with 12 bases between. CDR1 and CDR2 from the germline V gene are MRHNA and SNTAGT.